The 21 T cell receptor beta chains presented below share a single source sample, sequenced in a study of blood T cell repertoires in COVID-19. The method was immunoSEQ multiplex PCR; TCRdb's version includes in-frame clones alone and lacks a portion of them. In the table there are 190,000 or so clones, approximately 80% of which are singletons. The sequencing input was PBMCs or T cells enriched from blood (not recorded which). These receptors all come from a man in his forties who had recovered from COVID-19.

This chain links TRBV7-2 with TRBJ1-2; D unresolved. Germline lookup yields CDR1 SGHTA and CDR2 FQGNSA. Trimming pared 0 bases from V and 1 base from J, leaving 9 bases between. This CDR3 has 15 residues. Here the CDR3 DNA reads TGTGCCAGCAGCTTAGCCCCGGCGGTTAACTATGGCTACACCTTC. The encoded protein is CASSLAPAVNYGYTF.

The V gene is TRBV24-1, the J gene TRBJ2-2; a possible D gene is TRBD2 (5 bases). The germline CDR1 and CDR2 sequences are KGHDR and SFDVKD. CDR3 length: 14 amino acids. V was shortened by 1 base and J by 8 bases, with 10 bases between the two germline ends. DNA of the CDR3: TGTGCCACCAGTGATTTATCGGGGTCGGGGGAGCTGTTTTTT. It encodes CATSDLSGSGELFF.

This chain joins TRBV2 and TRBJ1-5; 7 bases are a match to TRBD1. The CDR3 contains 16 residues. The V segment lost 3 bases and the J segment 0 bases; nucleotides outside the gene matches: 5. Germline V lookup: CDR1 SNHLY, CDR2 FYNNEI. The CDR3 spells CASSDARQGSNQPQHF. The CDR3 bases are TGTGCCAGCAGTGATGCACGACAGGGTAGCAATCAGCCCCAGCATTTT.

This chain's CDR3 is CAISPDNYNSPLHF. The CDR3 region has the DNA TGTGCCATCTCACCGGACAACTATAATTCACCCCTCCACTTT. V and J are TRBV10-3 and TRBJ1-6, with a tentative D call TRBD1 (5 bases). The V gene's germline CDR1 is ENHRY and CDR2 SYGVKD. The CDR3 extends over 14 amino acids. V was clipped by 8 bases and J by 3 bases, with 11 bases between them.

The chain has TRBV30 and TRBJ1-1; D gene ambiguous. The germline gives CDR1 GTSNPN, CDR2 SVGIG (reference sequence). This CDR3 is 13 amino acids long. V was clipped by 0 bases and J by 4 bases, with 9 bases between them. CDR3 region: CAWSVFGGTEAFF. CDR3 DNA sequence: TGTGCCTGGAGTGTCTTCGGAGGCACTGAAGCTTTCTTT.

This chain joins TRBV27 and TRBJ1-5; 9 bases match TRBD1. From germline, CDR1 is MNHEY and CDR2 SMNVEV (reference sequence). The V gene end was trimmed by 6 bases and the J gene end by 7 bases; junction bases not matched to a gene: 10. The CDR3 is made up of 15 amino acids. CDR3 sequence (DNA): TGTGCCAGCAGCCCCGGGACAGGGATTCAACAGCCCCAGCATTTT. It codes for CASSPGTGIQQPQHF.

The rearrangement links TRBV4-1 to TRBJ2-7, with a weak D call TRBD1 (6 bases). There are 16 residues in the CDR3. Trimming removed 1 base at V and 3 bases at J, with 16 bases between. Germline CDR1 MGHRA, CDR2 YSYEKL. CDR3 coding DNA: TGCGCCAGCAGCCAAGCCCCCGGACAGCAAATCTACGAGCAGTACTTC. This codes for CASSQAPGQQIYEQYF.

The chain couples TRBV14 to TRBJ1-2; D unresolved. This CDR3 contains 13 residues. V lost 4 bases and J 11 bases, leaving 17 bases between the germline ends. CDR1 is SGHDN, CDR2 FVKESK, per germline. CDR3 nucleotide sequence: TGTGCCAGCAGCCCAATGTCTCCATTGGAGTACACCTTC. This codes for CASSPMSPLEYTF. Full variable domain (outside the CDR3, taken from reference TRBV14 and TRBJ1-2): EAGVTQFPSHSVIEKGQTVTLRCDPISGHDNLYWYRRVMGKEIKFLLHFVKESKQDESGMPNNRFLAERTGGTYSTLKVQPAELEDSGVYFCASSPMSPLEYTFGSGTRLTVV.

This clone showed up just once. The chain links TRBV7-9 to TRBJ1-1; 8 bases are a match to TRBD1. Germline V CDR1 and CDR2: SEHNR, FQNEAQ (reference sequence). The CDR3 loop spans 12 amino acids. The J segment lost 7 bases and the V segment lost 4 bases, leaving 2 bases of the junction unmatched. Here the CDR3 reads CASSSGQGEAFF. In nucleotides, the CDR3 is TGTGCCAGCAGCTCCGGACAGGGTGAAGCTTTCTTT.

J is TRBJ2-7 and V is TRBV5-5; D gene ambiguous. Trimming removed 0 bases from V and 3 bases from J, with 10 bases in between. The CDR3 covers 14 residues. CDR1 is SGHKS, CDR2 YYEKEE, per germline (reference sequence). CDR3 residues: CASSLETTFYEQYV. CDR3 bases: TGTGCCAGCAGCTTGGAAACGACATTCTACGAGCAGTACGTC.

The chain combines TRBV19 with TRBJ2-3; no reliable D call. V was pared by 8 bases and J by 0 bases, with 12 bases between. CDR1 and CDR2 (germline): LNHDA, SQIVND (reference sequence). The CDR3 has 14 amino acids. The CDR3 DNA reads as TGTGCCAGTGGCAGAGACTCTAGCACAGATACGCAGTATTTT. This codes for CASGRDSSTDTQYF.

The chain recombines TRBV2 with TRBJ2-1, with D perhaps TRBD2 (6 bases). Per the germline V gene, CDR1 is SNHLY and CDR2 is FYNNEI. The V gene lost 7 bases and the J gene lost 7 bases, with 14 bases spanning the gap. There are 13 residues in the CDR3. The CDR3, as DNA: TGTGCCAGCACGCCGGGAGTTGCGAATGAGCAGTTCTTC. Translated, it gives CASTPGVANEQFF. The full variable domain, rest sourced from reference TRBV2 and TRBJ2-1, is EPEVTQTPSHQVTQMGQEVILRCVPISNHLYFYWYRQILGQKVEFLVSFYNNEISEKSEIFDDQFSVERPDGSNFTLKIRSTKLEDSAMYFCASTPGVANEQFFGPGTRLTVL.

For the CDR3, the DNA is TGTGCCAGCAGTTACTCCCTAGGAACAGATACGCAGTATTTT. Translation gives CASSYSLGTDTQYF. This rearrangement joins TRBV6-5 to TRBJ2-3; D is ambiguous. The germline gives CDR1 MNHEY, CDR2 SVGAGI. V lost 0 bases, J lost 3 bases, and 7 bases lay in between. The CDR3 consists of 14 residues.

The CDR3 loop is CASSYSRQYNEQFF. CDR3 nucleotides: TGTGCCAGCAGTTACTCGAGACAGTACAATGAGCAGTTCTTC. The J gene is TRBJ2-1, the V gene TRBV6-5; D might be TRBD1 (5 bases). Germline CDR1 reads MNHEY; CDR2 reads SVGAGI. V lost 0 bases, J lost 4 bases, and 7 bases lay in between. CDR3 length equals 14 residues.

The rearrangement joins TRBV19 to TRBJ1-5; D might be TRBD1 (6 bases). CDR1 is LNHDA and CDR2 is SQIVND in the germline V gene (reference sequence). Between the trimmed V and J ends, which lost 3 bases and 0 bases, there was a span of 15 bases. This CDR3 comprises 17 residues. DNA for the CDR3: TGTGCCAGTAGTATTACACAGGGAGTCAATAGCAATCAGCCCCAGCATTTT. It yields the protein CASSITQGVNSNQPQHF.

In its sample, this clone was seen once. The V and J genes are TRBV4-1 and TRBJ1-2; no definite D call. The CDR3 spans 20 residues. Trimming pared 4 bases from V and 4 bases from J, leaving 31 bases between. The V gene's germline CDR1 is MGHRA and CDR2 YSYEKL. CDR3 region: CASSRIPRARTNPSPYGYTF. The CDR3 DNA reads TGCGCCAGCAGCCGGATCCCCCGGGCCAGGACTAACCCATCACCCTATGGCTACACCTTC.

V is TRBV28 and J is TRBJ2-7; 8 nucleotides agree with TRBD2. The germline CDR1 and CDR2 sequences are MDHEN and SYDVKM. CDR3 length: 17 amino acids. V lost 2 bases to trimming and J lost 1 base; unmatched junction nucleotides: 10. The CDR3: CASSLVVSREGSYEQYF. CDR3 DNA sequence: TGTGCCAGCAGTTTAGTGGTTAGTCGGGAGGGTTCCTACGAGCAGTACTTC.

This clone appeared a single time. The V call is TRBV5-5, the J call TRBJ2-7; D is possibly TRBD2 (6 bases). The germline V and J ends were trimmed by 5 bases and 1 base, with 10 bases remaining between them. The CDR3 has 13 residues. In germline, CDR1 is SGHKS, CDR2 YYEKEE (reference sequence). In DNA, the CDR3 is TGTGCCAGCAGTACTAGCAATTCCTACGAGCAGTACGTC. Residues: CASSTSNSYEQYV.

The gene calls are TRBV5-5 and TRBJ1-2; 7 positions agree with TRBD1. The CDR3 is 18 residues long. Germline V lookup: CDR1 SGHKS, CDR2 YYEKEE (reference sequence). Losses at the gene ends were 0 bases for V and 0 bases for J; bases not matched to a gene: 11. Here the CDR3 reads CASSLEKQGPHANYGYTF. Here the CDR3 DNA reads TGTGCCAGCAGCTTGGAGAAACAGGGGCCGCATGCTAACTATGGCTACACCTTC.

This clone was seen more than once but under ten times. This chain joins TRBV27 and TRBJ1-6; D uncertain. This CDR3 comprises 15 residues. V was cut by 7 bases and J by 6 bases, with 16 bases left in between. The germline V gene has CDR1 MNHEY and CDR2 SMNVEV (reference sequence). The CDR3 spells CASKVEVARNSPLHF. In DNA form, the CDR3 reads TGTGCCAGCAAGGTAGAGGTTGCACGTAATTCACCCCTCCACTTT.

The rearrangement joins TRBV11-2 to TRBJ1-6; 7 bases fit TRBD1. J lost 7 bases, V lost 5 bases, and 5 bases had no gene match. Germline V gives CDR1 SGHAT, CDR2 FQNNGV. CDR3 length: 14 amino acids. CDR3 loop: CASSGWDSNSPLHF. The CDR3 DNA reads as TGTGCCAGCAGCGGGTGGGACAGCAATTCACCCCTCCACTTT.